What follows describes a single T cell receptor (beta chain). Its matching antigen is unknown. This entry comes from a study of cytomegalovirus exposure and HLA in healthy donors. V shed 3 bases, J shed 3 bases, and the junction held 10 bases outside the gene matches. Germline V CDR1 and CDR2: MGHRA, YSYEKL. This CDR3 is built from 16 residues. PCR was performed using 60 Vbeta and 13 Jbeta primers. Data came from immunoSEQ multiplex PCR; TCRdb stores just in-frame clones and leaves some out. Listed are some 52,000 clones; approximately 13% falls within the top ten. Broader study findings: Later on, an analysis tied approximately 17,000 TCR beta sequences to HLA alleles at 0.05 false discovery rate.

Material for sequencing was PBMCs. The chain uses TRBV4-1 and TRBJ2-7; TRBD1 matches 8 bases. The clonotype was recovered from a woman aged 55-69 years in good health and CMV-seropositive. CDR3: CASSQLTGGVVYEQYF. The CDR3 DNA follows: TGCGCCAGCAGCCAGTTAACAGGGGGAGTTGTCTACGAGCAGTACTTC.